This T cell receptor (beta chain) was captured in a study of shared clonotypes between healthy human individuals. DNA input for the unsorted PBMC replicate PCRs was approximately 0.3 ug, roughly 33,000 T cell genomes. Some clones are missing from TCRdb's copy, which holds only in-frame ones; the method was immunoSEQ multiplex PCR. The sample has hundreds of thousands of clones; about 80% are singletons. The clonotype was recovered from a woman aged 35 to 49 in good health. Some clones in this sample may be carry-over from other donors' samples. Sequencing was carried out using PBMCs.

The CDR3: CASSPRGRVGEQYF. CDR3 bases: TGTGCCAGCAGTCCGAGAGGCAGGGTAGGCGAGCAGTACTTC. The genes are TRBV27 and TRBJ2-7, with D perhaps matching TRBD1 (5 bases). Between the trimmed V and J ends, which lost 5 bases and 6 bases, there was a span of 17 bases. This CDR3 has 14 amino acids. In germline, CDR1 is MNHEY, CDR2 SMNVEV (reference sequence).